The sequence of this TCR beta chain was determined in a study of T-cell reconstitution after alpha-beta-depleted transplantation in children. Trimming stripped 6 bases from V and 3 bases from J, with 21 bases between. The CDR3 is made up of 16 amino acids. Unique molecular identifiers were incorporated into the prepared TCRbeta library. TCRdb reanalysed the PCR reads using MiXCR and keeps one entry per CDR3 protein. Here the sample spans about a million distinct CDR3 sequences, about 31% being singletons. The starting material was PBMCs, mostly from graft donor cells, obtained 360 days after TCRalphabeta/CD19-depleted stem cell transplant. The clonotype was recovered from a boy under two years old who had a stem cell transplant for SCID, so the T cells may come from the graft donor. V usage is TRBV12-3 or TRBV12-4 and J usage is TRBJ2-7, with D perhaps matching TRBD1 (7 bases). The CDR3 bases are TGTGCCAGCAGCCTGTGGGGTGGAGGGGGCGACTACGAGCAGTACTTC. Amino acid sequence: CASSLWGGGGDYEQYF.